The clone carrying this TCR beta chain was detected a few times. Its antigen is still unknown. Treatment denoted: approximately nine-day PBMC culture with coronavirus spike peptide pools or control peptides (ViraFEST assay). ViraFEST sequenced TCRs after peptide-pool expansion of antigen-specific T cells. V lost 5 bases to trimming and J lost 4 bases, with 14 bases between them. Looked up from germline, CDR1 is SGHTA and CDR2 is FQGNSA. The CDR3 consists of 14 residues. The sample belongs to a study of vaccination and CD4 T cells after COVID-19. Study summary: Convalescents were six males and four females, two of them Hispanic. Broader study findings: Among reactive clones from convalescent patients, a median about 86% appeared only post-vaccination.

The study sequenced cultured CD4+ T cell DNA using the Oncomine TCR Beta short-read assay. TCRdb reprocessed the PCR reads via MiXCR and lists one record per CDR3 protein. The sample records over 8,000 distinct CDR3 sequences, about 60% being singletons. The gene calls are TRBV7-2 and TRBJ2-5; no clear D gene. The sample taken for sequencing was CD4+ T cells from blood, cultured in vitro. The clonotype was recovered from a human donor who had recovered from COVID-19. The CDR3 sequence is CASSPASRPETQYF. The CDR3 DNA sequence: TGTGCCAGCAGCCCCGCGTCCAGGCCAGAGACCCAGTACTTC.